Detailed here is one TCR beta chain. Its specificity is unknown. Using immunoSEQ multiplex PCR, the repertoire was profiled, and TCRdb retains in-frame clones only, with some absent. The table shows approximately 200,000 clones, with roughly 92% occurring only once. Per germline, CDR1 SQVTM and CDR2 ANQGSEA. Trimming took off 4 bases at V and 8 bases at J, with 17 bases between the two ends. The CDR3 totals 13 residues. This entry is derived from a study of T cell responses to AZD1222 COVID-19 vaccine. Study-level points and caveats: Most donors were white British, females outnumbered males, and clonal diversity was possibly underestimated.

The genes are TRBV29-1 and TRBJ1-1, with D unclear. Sequencing was performed on peripheral blood, taken 28 days after the second AZD1222 dose. The receptor comes from an adult who received the AZD1222 COVID-19 vaccine. The chain's CDR3 is CSVVESSRWEAFF. The DNA for the CDR3 is TGCAGCGTTGTCGAATCCTCCCGATGGGAAGCTTTCTTT.